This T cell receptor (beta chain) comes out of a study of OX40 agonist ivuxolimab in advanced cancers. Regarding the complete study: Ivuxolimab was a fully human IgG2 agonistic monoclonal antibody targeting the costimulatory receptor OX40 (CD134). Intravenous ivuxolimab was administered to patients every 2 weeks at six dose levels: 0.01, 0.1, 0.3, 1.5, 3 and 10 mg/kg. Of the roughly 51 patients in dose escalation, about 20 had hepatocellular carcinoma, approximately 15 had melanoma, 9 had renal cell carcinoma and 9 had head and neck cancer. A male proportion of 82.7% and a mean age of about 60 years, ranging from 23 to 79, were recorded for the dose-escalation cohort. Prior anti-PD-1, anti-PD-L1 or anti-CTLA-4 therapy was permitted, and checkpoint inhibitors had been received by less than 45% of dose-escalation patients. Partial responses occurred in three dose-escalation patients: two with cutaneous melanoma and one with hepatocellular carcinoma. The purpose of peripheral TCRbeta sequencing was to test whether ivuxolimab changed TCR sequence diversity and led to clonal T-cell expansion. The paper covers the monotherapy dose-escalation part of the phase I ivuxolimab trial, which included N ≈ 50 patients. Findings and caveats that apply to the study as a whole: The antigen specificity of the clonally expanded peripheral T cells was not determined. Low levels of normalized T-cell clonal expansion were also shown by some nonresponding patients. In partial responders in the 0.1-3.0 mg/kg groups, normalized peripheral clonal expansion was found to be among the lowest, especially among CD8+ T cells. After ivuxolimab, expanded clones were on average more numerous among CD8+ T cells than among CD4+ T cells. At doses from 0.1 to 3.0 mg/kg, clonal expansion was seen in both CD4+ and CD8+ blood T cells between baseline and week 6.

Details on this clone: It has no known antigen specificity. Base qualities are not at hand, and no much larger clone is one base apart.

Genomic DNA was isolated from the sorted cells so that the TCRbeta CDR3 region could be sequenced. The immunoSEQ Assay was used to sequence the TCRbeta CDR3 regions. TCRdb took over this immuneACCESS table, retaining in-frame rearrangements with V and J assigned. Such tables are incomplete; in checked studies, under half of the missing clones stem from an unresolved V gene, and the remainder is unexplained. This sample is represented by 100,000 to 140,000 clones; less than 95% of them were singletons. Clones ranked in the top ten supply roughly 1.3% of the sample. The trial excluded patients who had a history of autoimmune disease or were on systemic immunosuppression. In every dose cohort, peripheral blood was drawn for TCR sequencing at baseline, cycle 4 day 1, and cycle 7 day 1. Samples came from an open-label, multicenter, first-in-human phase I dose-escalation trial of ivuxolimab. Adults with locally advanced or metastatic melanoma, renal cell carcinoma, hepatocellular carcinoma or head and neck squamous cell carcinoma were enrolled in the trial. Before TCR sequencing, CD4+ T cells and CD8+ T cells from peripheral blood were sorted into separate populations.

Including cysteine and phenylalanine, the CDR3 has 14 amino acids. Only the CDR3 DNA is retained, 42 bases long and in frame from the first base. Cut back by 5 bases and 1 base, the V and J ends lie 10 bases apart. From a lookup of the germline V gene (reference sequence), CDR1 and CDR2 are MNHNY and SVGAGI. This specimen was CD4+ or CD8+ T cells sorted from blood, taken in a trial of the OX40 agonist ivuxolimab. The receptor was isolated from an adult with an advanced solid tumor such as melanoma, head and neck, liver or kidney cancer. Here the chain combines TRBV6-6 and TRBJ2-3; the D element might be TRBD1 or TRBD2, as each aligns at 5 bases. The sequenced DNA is TGTGCCAGCAGTCGGGTGGGGGGCACAGATACGCAGTATTTT. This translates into CASSRVGGTDTQYF.